A single sample gave rise to the 16 T cell receptor beta chains below, sequenced in a study of shared clonotypes between healthy human individuals. Clones were sequenced by immunoSEQ multiplex PCR, and TCRdb holds only the in-frame ones, with some missing. The sample yields fewer than 1.8 million clones, approximately 98.5% seen once. Sequencing was carried out using naive CD4+ T cells sorted from blood. Sample subset: CD45RA+ positively selected. The receptors were gathered from a man aged 25 to 45 in good health.

The CDR3 bases are TGCGCCAGCAGCCGATCGTGGGCGGGACTCCCCTACAATGAGCAGTTCTTC. Translation: CASSRSWAGLPYNEQFF. The chain joins TRBV5-1 to TRBJ2-1; D perhaps matches TRBD2 (6 bases). Trimming shortened V by 4 bases and J by 2 bases, and 19 bases separated the two germline ends. This CDR3 has 17 amino acids. Germline lookup yields CDR1 SGHRS and CDR2 YFSETQ.

This clone was seen only once. The chain couples TRBV7-6 to TRBJ2-1; 8 nucleotides agree with TRBD1. CDR1 SGHVS and CDR2 FNYEAQ come from the germline V gene. This CDR3 is built from 15 residues. Losses at the gene ends were 1 base for V and 12 bases for J; bases not matched to a gene: 11. CDR3 protein: CASSLGGQGQGGQFF. CDR3 nucleotide sequence: TGTGCCAGCAGCTTAGGAGGACAGGGTCAAGGGGGGCAGTTCTTC.

This clone was detected once. The sample contains more than one DNA sequence encoding this CDR3. DNA of the CDR3: TGCGCCAGCAGCCTTCTCTCTGGGGCCAACGTCCTGACTTTC. Amino acids: CASSLLSGANVLTF. The chain couples TRBV5-1 to TRBJ2-6; the D is unclear. In germline, CDR1 is SGHRS, CDR2 YFSETQ. V gave up 4 bases and J gave up 0 bases, with 5 bases separating them. The CDR3 has 14 residues.

This clone has only one observation. CDR3 coding DNA: TGTGCCAGCAGCGTAGCCCCAGTTAGCCAAGAGACCCAGTACTTC. It codes for CASSVAPVSQETQYF. The rearrangement uses TRBV9 and TRBJ2-5; D unclear. The CDR3 is made up of 15 amino acids. Trimming took off 0 bases at V and 1 base at J, with 10 bases between the two ends. The germline V gene has CDR1 SGDLS and CDR2 YYNGEE.

The chain carries TRBV30 and TRBJ2-1; no clear D gene. The CDR3 totals 13 residues. Germline V gives CDR1 GTSNPN, CDR2 SVGIG (reference sequence). Trimming shortened V by 2 bases and J by 0 bases, and 5 bases separated the two germline ends. The CDR3 DNA is TGTGCCTGGAGTCAGAGCTCCTACAATGAGCAGTTCTTC. Translated, it gives CAWSQSSYNEQFF.

J is TRBJ1-2 and V is TRBV5-1; D is unclear. Germline V gene lookup returns CDR1 SGHRS and CDR2 YFSETQ. V was clipped by 6 bases and J by 3 bases, with 12 bases between them. The CDR3 covers 13 residues. CDR3 loop: CASNAFPHYGYTF. The CDR3 nucleotides read TGCGCCAGCAACGCTTTTCCCCACTATGGCTACACCTTC. The entire variable domain, with the rest obtained from reference TRBV5-1 and TRBJ1-2, is as follows: KAGVTQTPRYLIKTRGQQVTLSCSPISGHRSVSWYQQTPGQGLQFLFEYFSETQRNKGNFPGRFSGRQFSNSRSEMNVSTLELGDSALYLCASNAFPHYGYTFGSGTRLTVV.

The chain recombines TRBV7-9 with TRBJ2-7; D is undetermined. CDR3 length: 13 amino acids. Germline-derived CDR1 and CDR2 are SEHNR and FQNEAQ (reference sequence). V was clipped by 3 bases and J by 5 bases, with 11 bases between them. The CDR3 DNA reads as TGTGCCAGCAGCTTCGGTCTAGGGAACGAGCAGTACTTC. Translated: CASSFGLGNEQYF.

The genes are TRBV6-1 and TRBJ2-3; no clear D gene. The V gene's germline CDR1 is MNHNS and CDR2 SASEGT. The germline V and J ends were trimmed by 8 bases and 5 bases, with 20 bases remaining between them. The CDR3 consists of 15 residues. DNA of the CDR3: TGTGCCAGCGTCGTACTCCTAGGGTCCAAAGATACGCAGTATTTT. It translates to CASVVLLGSKDTQYF.

The J gene is TRBJ2-1, the V gene TRBV14; the D is unclear. V lost 3 bases and J 1 base, leaving 10 bases between the germline ends. CDR3 length equals 15 residues. CDR1 and CDR2 from the germline V gene are SGHDN and FVKESK. Written as DNA, the CDR3 is TGTGCCAGCAGCCACCTTGCGGCGTCCTACAATGAGCAGTTCTTC. Translation: CASSHLAASYNEQFF.

V gene TRBV10-3 combines with J gene TRBJ2-5, with TRBD2 matching over 8 bases. CDR3 length: 15 amino acids. The V gene end was trimmed by 2 bases and the J gene end by 4 bases; junction bases not matched to a gene: 6. Germline-derived CDR1 and CDR2 are ENHRY and SYGVKD. The CDR3 coding sequence is TGTGCCATCAGTGAGACAGCGGGAGTGCGAGAGACCCAGTACTTC. Its protein product is CAISETAGVRETQYF.

The chain couples TRBV30 to TRBJ2-5, with 10 bases identical to TRBD2. This CDR3 comprises 14 residues. Losses at the gene ends were 2 bases for V and 8 bases for J; bases not matched to a gene: 8. CDR1 is GTSNPN, CDR2 SVGIG, per germline (reference sequence). The CDR3 is CAWSITSGKGTQYF. The CDR3 DNA sequence: TGTGCCTGGAGTATAACTAGCGGGAAAGGAACCCAGTACTTC.

The chain employs TRBV7-9 and TRBJ1-2; possible D gene TRBD1, 5 bases. Looked up from germline, CDR1 is SEHNR and CDR2 is FQNEAQ (reference sequence). The CDR3 is 13 residues long. Between the trimmed V and J ends, which lost 5 bases and 4 bases, there was a span of 11 bases. The CDR3 DNA is TGTGCCAGCAGCCCGGACAATTTCTATGGCTACACCTTC. Its protein is CASSPDNFYGYTF.

This chain connects TRBV30 to TRBJ2-7; D is ambiguous. Deletions cut 0 bases from V and 7 bases from J, with 7 bases between. The CDR3 has 11 residues. Germline assignment: CDR1 GTSNPN and CDR2 SVGIG (reference sequence). This CDR3 reads CAWSVTLEQYF. The CDR3 DNA is TGTGCCTGGAGTGTAACTTTGGAGCAGTACTTC.

This rearrangement joins TRBV11-2 to TRBJ1-1, with a tentative D call TRBD1 (5 bases). The CDR3 has 14 residues. Germline CDR1 and CDR2: SGHAT and FQNNGV. V was trimmed by 3 bases and J by 1 base, leaving 9 bases between them. The CDR3, as DNA: TGTGCCAGCAGCTTTCTTGACAGGAACACTGAAGCTTTCTTT. It encodes CASSFLDRNTEAFF.

The chain combines TRBV15 with TRBJ2-1; D is possibly TRBD1 (6 bases). The CDR3 runs 15 residues. V shed 0 bases and J shed 6 bases, with 12 bases lying between them. CDR1 and CDR2 (germline): LNHNV, YYDKDF (reference sequence). The CDR3 coding sequence is TGTGCCACCAGCAGAGAACAGGGTGTTGCCAATGAGCAGTTCTTC. Its translation is CATSREQGVANEQFF. Full variable domain (rest looked up from reference TRBV15 and TRBJ2-1): DAMVIQNPRYQVTQFGKPVTLSCSQTLNHNVMYWYQQKSSQAPKLLFHYYDKDFNNEADTPDNFQSRRPNTSFCFLDIRSPGLGDTAMYLCATSREQGVANEQFFGPGTRLTVL.

J is TRBJ2-1 and V is TRBV10-3, with 9 bases fitting TRBD2. The germline V gene encodes CDR1 ENHRY and CDR2 SYGVKD. This CDR3 spans 15 amino acids. Unmatched junction bases numbered 8, after V lost 6 bases and J lost 5 bases. In nucleotides, the CDR3 is TGTGCCATCAGGAGACTAGCGGAGGGCGACAATGAGCAGTTCTTC. Translating it yields CAIRRLAEGDNEQFF.